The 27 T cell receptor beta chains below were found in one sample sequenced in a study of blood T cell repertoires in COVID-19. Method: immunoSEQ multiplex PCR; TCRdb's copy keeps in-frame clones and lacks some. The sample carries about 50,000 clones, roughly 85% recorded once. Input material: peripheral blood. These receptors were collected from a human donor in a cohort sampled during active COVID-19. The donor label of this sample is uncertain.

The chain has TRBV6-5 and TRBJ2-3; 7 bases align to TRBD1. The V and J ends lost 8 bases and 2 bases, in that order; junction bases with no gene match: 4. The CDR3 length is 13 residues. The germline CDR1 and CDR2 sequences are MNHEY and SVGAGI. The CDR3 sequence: CASAQGVTDTQYF. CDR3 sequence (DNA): TGTGCCAGCGCTCAGGGGGTCACAGATACGCAGTATTTT.

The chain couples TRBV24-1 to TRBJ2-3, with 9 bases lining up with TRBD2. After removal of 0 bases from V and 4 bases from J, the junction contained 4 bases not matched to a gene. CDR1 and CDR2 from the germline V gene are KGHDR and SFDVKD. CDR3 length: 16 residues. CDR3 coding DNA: TGTGCCACCAGTGATTTGGGCGGGGGGGCGTCAGATACGCAGTATTTT. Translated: CATSDLGGGASDTQYF.

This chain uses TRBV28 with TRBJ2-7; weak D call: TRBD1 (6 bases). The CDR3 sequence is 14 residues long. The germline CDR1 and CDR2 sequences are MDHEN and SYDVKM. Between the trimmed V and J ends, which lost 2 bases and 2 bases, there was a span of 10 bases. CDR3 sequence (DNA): TGTGCCAGCAGTTTAACAGGGTATGCCTACGAGCAGTACTTC. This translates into CASSLTGYAYEQYF.

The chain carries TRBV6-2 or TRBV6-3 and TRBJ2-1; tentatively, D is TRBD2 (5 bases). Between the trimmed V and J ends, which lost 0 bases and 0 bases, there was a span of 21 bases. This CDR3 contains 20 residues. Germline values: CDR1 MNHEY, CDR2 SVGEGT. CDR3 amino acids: CASSYSMRVADQSSYNEQFF. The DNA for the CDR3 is TGTGCCAGCAGTTACTCGATGAGGGTAGCCGACCAAAGCTCCTACAATGAGCAGTTCTTC.

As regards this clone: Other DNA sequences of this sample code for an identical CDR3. Here the CDR3 reads CASSPGTGGWYEQYF. In DNA, the CDR3 is TGTGCCAGCAGCCCCGGGACAGGGGGATGGTACGAGCAGTACTTC. The rearrangement uses TRBV3-1 (or the pseudogene TRBV3-2) and TRBJ2-7, with 11 bases that match TRBD1. CDR1 LGHDT and CDR2 YNNKEL come from the germline V gene (reference sequence). The CDR3 is made up of 15 amino acids. V gave up 4 bases and J gave up 4 bases; unmatched junction bases: 6.

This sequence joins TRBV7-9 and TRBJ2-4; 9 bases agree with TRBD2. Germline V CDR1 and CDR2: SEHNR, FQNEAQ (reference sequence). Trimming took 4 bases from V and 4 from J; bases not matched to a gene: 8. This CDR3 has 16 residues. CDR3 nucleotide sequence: TGTGCCAGCAGCTCATTACGACTAGCGGCTAAAAACATTCAGTACTTC. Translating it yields CASSSLRLAAKNIQYF.

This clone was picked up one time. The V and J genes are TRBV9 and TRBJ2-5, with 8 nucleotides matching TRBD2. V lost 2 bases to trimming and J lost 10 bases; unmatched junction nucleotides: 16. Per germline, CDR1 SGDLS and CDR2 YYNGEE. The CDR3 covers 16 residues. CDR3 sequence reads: CASSVSPGQRGSNQYF. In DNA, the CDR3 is TGTGCCAGCAGCGTGAGCCCTGGACAGCGGGGGAGCAACCAGTACTTC.

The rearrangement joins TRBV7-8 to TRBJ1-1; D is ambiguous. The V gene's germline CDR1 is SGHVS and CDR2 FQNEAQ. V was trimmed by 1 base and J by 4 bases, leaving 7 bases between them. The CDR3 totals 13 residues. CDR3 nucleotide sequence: TGTGCCAGCAGCTTAGGGAGTGGCACTGAAGCTTTCTTT. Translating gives CASSLGSGTEAFF. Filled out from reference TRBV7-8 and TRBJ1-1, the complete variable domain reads GAGVSQSPRYKVAKRGQDVALRCDPISGHVSLFWYQQALGQGPEFLTYFQNEAQLDKSGLPSDRFFAERPEGSVSTLKIQRTQQEDSAVYLCASSLGSGTEAFFGQGTRLTVV.

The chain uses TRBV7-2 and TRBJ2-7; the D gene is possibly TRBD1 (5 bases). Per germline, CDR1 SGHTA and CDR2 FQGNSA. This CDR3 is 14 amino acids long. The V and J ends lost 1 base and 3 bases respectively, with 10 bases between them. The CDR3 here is CASSLVGRDYEQYF. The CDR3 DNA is TGTGCCAGCAGCTTAGTGGGCAGGGACTACGAGCAGTACTTC. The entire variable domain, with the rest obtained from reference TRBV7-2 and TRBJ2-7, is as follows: GAGVSQSPSNKVTEKGKDVELRCDPISGHTALYWYRQSLGQGLEFLIYFQGNSAPDKSGLPSDRFSAERTGGSVSTLTIQRTQQEDSAVYLCASSLVGRDYEQYFGPGTRLTVT.

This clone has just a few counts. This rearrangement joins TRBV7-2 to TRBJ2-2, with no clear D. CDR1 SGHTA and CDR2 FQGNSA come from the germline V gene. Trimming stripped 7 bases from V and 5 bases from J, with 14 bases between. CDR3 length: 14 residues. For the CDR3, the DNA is TGTGCCAGCACCCTTGGCAGTTCTACCGGGGAGCTGTTTTTT. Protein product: CASTLGSSTGELFF.

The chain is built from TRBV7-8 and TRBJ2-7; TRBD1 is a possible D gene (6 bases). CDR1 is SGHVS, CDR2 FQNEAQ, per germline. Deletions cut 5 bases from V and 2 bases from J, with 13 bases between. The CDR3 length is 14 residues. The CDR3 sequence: CASSTRDITYEQYF. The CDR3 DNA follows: TGTGCCAGCAGCACCCGGGACATCACCTACGAGCAGTACTTC.

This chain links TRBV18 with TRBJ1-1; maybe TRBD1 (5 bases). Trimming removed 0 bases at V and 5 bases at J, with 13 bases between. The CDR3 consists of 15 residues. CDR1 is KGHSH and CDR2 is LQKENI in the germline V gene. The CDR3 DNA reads TGTGCCAGCTCACCACCGAGCCAGGGAGGGACTGAAGCTTTCTTT. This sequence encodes CASSPPSQGGTEAFF.

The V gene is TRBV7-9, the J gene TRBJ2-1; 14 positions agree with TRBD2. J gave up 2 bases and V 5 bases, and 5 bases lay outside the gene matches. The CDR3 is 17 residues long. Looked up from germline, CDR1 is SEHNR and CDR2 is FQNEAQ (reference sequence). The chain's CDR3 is CASSPPGLAGAYNEQFF. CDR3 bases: TGTGCCAGCAGCCCCCCGGGACTAGCGGGGGCCTACAATGAGCAGTTCTTC.

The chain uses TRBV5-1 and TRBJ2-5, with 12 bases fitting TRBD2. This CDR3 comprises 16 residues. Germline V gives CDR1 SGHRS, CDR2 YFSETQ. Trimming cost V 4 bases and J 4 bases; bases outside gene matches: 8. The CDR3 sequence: CASSVSSGGAGETQYF. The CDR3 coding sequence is TGCGCCAGCAGCGTATCTAGCGGGGGGGCTGGAGAGACCCAGTACTTC.

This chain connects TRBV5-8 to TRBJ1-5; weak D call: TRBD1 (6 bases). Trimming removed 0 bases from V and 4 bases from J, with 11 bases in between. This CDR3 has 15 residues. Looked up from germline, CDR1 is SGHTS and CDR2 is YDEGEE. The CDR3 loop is CASSLGQVRNQPQHF. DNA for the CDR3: TGTGCCAGCAGCTTGGGACAGGTGAGAAATCAGCCCCAGCATTTT.

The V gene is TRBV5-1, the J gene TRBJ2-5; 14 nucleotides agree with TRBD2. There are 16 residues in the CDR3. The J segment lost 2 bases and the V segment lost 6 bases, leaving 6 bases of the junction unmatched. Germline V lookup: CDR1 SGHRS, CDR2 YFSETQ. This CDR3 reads CASTTGLAGEQETQYF. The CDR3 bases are TGCGCCAGCACGACGGGACTAGCGGGAGAGCAAGAGACCCAGTACTTC.

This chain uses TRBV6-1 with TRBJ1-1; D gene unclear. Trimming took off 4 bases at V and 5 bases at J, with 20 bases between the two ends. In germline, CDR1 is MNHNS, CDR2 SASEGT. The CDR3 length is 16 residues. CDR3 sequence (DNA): TGTGCCAGCAGTGCATTTTTGGGAAGTACGGGGACTGAAGCTTTCTTT. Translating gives CASSAFLGSTGTEAFF.

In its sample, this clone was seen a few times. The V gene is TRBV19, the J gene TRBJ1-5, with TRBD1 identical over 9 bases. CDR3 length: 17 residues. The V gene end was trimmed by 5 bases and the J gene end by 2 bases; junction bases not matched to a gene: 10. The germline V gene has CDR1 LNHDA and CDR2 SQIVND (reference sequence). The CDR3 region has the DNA TGTGCCAGTAGTCCCTTTACAGGGGGCAGGGGCAATCAGCCCCAGCATTTT. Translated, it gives CASSPFTGGRGNQPQHF.

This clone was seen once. The CDR3: CASSTRPGGAGYNEQFF. DNA for the CDR3: TGTGCCAGCAGCACCCGCCCTGGCGGGGCGGGGTACAATGAGCAGTTCTTC. The V and J genes are TRBV9 and TRBJ2-1; D may be TRBD2 (6 bases). The V end was cut by 4 bases, the J end by 4 bases, with 21 bases between. CDR1 is SGDLS and CDR2 is YYNGEE in the germline V gene. The CDR3 length is 17 residues.

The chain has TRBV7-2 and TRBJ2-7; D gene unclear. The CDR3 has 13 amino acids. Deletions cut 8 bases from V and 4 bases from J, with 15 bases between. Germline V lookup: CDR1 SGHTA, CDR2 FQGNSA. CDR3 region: CASGSPTKYEQYF. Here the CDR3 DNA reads TGTGCCAGCGGTTCACCTACCAAGTACGAGCAGTACTTC.

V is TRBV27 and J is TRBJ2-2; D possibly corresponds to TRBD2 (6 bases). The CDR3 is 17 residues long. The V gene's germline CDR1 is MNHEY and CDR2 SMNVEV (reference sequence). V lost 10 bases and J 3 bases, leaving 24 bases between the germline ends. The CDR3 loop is CATTGVGPKRDTGELFF. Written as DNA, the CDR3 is TGTGCCACCACGGGGGTAGGGCCTAAACGAGACACCGGGGAGCTGTTTTTT.

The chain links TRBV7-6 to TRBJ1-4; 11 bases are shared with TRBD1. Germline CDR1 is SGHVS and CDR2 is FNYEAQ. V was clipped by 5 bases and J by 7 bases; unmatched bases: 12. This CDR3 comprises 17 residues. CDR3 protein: CASSARYGQGASEKLFF. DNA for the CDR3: TGTGCCAGCAGCGCTAGATACGGACAGGGGGCTAGTGAAAAACTGTTTTTT.

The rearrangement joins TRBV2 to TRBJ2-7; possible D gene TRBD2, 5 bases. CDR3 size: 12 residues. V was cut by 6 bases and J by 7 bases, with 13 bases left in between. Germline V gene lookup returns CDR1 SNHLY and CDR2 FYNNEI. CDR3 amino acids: CASRGREGEQYF. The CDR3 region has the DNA TGTGCCAGCAGGGGAAGAGAGGGAGAGCAGTACTTC.

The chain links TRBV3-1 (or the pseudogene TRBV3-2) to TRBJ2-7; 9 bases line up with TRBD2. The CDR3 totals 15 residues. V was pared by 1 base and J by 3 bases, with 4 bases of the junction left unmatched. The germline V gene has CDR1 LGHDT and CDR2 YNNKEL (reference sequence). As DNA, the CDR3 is TGTGCCAGCAGCCAAGTCCTAGCGGGGCGCTACGAGCAGTACTTC. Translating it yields CASSQVLAGRYEQYF.

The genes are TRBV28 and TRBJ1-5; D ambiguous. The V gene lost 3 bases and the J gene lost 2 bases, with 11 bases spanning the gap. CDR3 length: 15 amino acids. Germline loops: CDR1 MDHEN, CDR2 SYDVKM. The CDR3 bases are TGTGCCAGCAGTTTGGCCGTGGCGGGCAATCAGCCCCAGCATTTT. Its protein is CASSLAVAGNQPQHF.

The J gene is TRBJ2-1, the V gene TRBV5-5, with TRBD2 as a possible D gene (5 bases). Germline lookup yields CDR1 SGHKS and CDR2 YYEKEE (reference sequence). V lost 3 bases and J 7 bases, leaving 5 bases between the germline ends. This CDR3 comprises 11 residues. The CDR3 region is CASSWENEQFF. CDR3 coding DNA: TGTGCCAGCAGCTGGGAGAATGAGCAGTTCTTC.

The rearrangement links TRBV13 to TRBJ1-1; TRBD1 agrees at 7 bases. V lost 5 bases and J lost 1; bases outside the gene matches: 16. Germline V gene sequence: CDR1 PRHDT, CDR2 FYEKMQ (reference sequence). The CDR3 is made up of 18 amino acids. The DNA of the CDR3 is TGTGCCAGCAGCCGAACCCCTTTGGACAGGAGTGAGAACACTGAAGCTTTCTTT. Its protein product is CASSRTPLDRSENTEAFF.